The clone carrying this T cell receptor beta chain was counted ten times or more. The target antigen is unknown. The sample comes from a study of T-cell reconstitution after alpha-beta-depleted transplantation in children. Study outcomes and limitations: Diversity of TCRbeta at day 60 was high in some patients, arising from surviving recipient T cells and thymic progenitors. Reportedly, alpha-beta T cells present about two months post-transplant originated from several hundred expanded clones of graft origin. Among T cells one year after transplant, newly produced cells accounted for most counts and diversity.

The length of the CDR3 is 17 residues. Deletions cut 3 bases from V and 2 bases from J, with 19 bases between. CDR1 KGHSH and CDR2 LQKENI come from the germline V gene. Preparation of the TCRbeta library involved a method that used unique molecular identifiers. One entry per CDR3 protein results from TCRdb running MiXCR on the PCR reads. The table has roughly 300,000 distinct CDR3 sequences, roughly 11% seen once. The material sequenced was peripheral blood, taken 180 days after TCRalphabeta/CD19-depleted stem cell transplant. The sequence derives from a male patient between 2 and 10 years old who had a stem cell transplant for chronic granulomatous disease, so the T cells may come from the graft donor. The chain joins TRBV18 to TRBJ2-5; maybe TRBD1 (7 bases). CDR3 residues: CASSPIPRRGPQETQYF. DNA of the CDR3: TGTGCCAGCTCACCCATTCCCCGGAGGGGGCCGCAAGAGACCCAGTACTTC.